What follows are 29 T cell receptor beta chains derived from one specimen sequenced in a study of T cells in narcolepsy. Measured with immunoSEQ multiplex PCR; TCRdb has only the in-frame clones, and not every one. The table includes about 14,000 clones, around 90% detected once. Sequencing was carried out using CD45RA- memory CD4+ T cells from PBMCs. The receptors stem from a human donor with narcolepsy.

The gene calls are TRBV6-5 and TRBJ2-1, with 7 nucleotides matching TRBD1. CDR1 MNHEY and CDR2 SVGAGI come from the germline V gene. The V and J ends lost 5 bases and 2 bases, in that order; junction bases with no gene match: 6. CDR3 size: 15 residues. CDR3 DNA: TGTGCCAGCAGTAGGACAGGATCGGCCTACAATGAGCAGTTCTTC. Its protein product is CASSRTGSAYNEQFF.

The rearrangement joins TRBV5-4 to TRBJ1-1; a possible D gene is TRBD1 (5 bases). V was trimmed by 6 bases and J by 0 bases, leaving 9 bases between them. This CDR3 has 13 amino acids. The germline V gene encodes CDR1 SGHNT and CDR2 YYREEE (reference sequence). The CDR3: CASMAGMNTEAFF. CDR3 nucleotides: TGTGCCAGCATGGCAGGGATGAACACTGAAGCTTTCTTT.

The chain joins TRBV4-2 to TRBJ1-2, with D possibly being TRBD1 (5 bases). CDR1 is LGHNA, CDR2 YNFKEQ, per germline. CDR3 length equals 15 residues. Trimming took off 0 bases at V and 7 bases at J, with 15 bases between the two ends. CDR3: CASSQDTSGLSGYTF. The CDR3 nucleotides read TGTGCCAGCAGCCAAGACACATCGGGACTTTCTGGCTACACCTTC.

V gene TRBV30 combines with J gene TRBJ1-6; the D is unclear. The CDR3 is made up of 15 amino acids. Germline V lookup: CDR1 GTSNPN, CDR2 SVGIG (reference sequence). Trimming stripped 0 bases from V and 5 bases from J, with 11 bases between. CDR3 sequence (DNA): TGTGCCTGGAGTGTACTTGAGAGAAATAATTCACCCCTCCACTTT. It codes for CAWSVLERNNSPLHF.

The chain joins TRBV28 to TRBJ1-2, with TRBD1 matching over 7 bases. CDR1 is MDHEN and CDR2 is SYDVKM in the germline V gene. Trimming cost V 4 bases and J 2 bases; bases outside gene matches: 7. CDR3 length equals 15 residues. The CDR3, as DNA: TGTGCCAGCAGTTCACAGGGGATTCGAAACTATGGCTACACCTTC. Translation gives CASSSQGIRNYGYTF.

This clone appeared a single time. V and J are TRBV19 and TRBJ1-2, with a possible D match to TRBD1 (6 bases). V was cut by 1 base and J by 4 bases, with 22 bases left in between. Germline assignment: CDR1 LNHDA and CDR2 SQIVND (reference sequence). This CDR3 has 18 residues. The CDR3 sequence: CASSIAPRDIQILYGYTF. The CDR3 bases are TGTGCCAGTAGTATAGCGCCCCGGGACATCCAAATTCTCTATGGCTACACCTTC.

The V gene is TRBV6-5, the J gene TRBJ1-2; TRBD1 is a possible D gene (6 bases). In germline, CDR1 is MNHEY, CDR2 SVGAGI. This CDR3 contains 16 residues. Trimming shortened V by 4 bases and J by 3 bases, and 18 bases separated the two germline ends. The CDR3 loop reads CASSSSADRLDYGYTF. CDR3 coding DNA: TGTGCCAGCAGTTCGTCCGCCGACAGGCTAGACTATGGCTACACCTTC.

This sequence joins TRBV29-1 and TRBJ2-7; the match to TRBD1 covers 9 bases. The J segment lost 1 base and the V segment lost 4 bases, leaving 8 bases of the junction unmatched. Germline assignment: CDR1 SQVTM and CDR2 ANQGSEA. The CDR3 spans 15 residues. Here the CDR3 DNA reads TGCAGCGTTGCCCTCGGGACAGGGCCTTCCTACGAGCAGTACTTC. This gives the protein CSVALGTGPSYEQYF.

The chain uses TRBV6-5 and TRBJ2-7; D gene ambiguous. The CDR3 consists of 13 residues. Trimming removed 5 bases from V and 5 bases from J, with 13 bases in between. Germline loops: CDR1 MNHEY, CDR2 SVGAGI. CDR3 region: CASSKLALDEQYF. For the CDR3, the DNA is TGTGCCAGCAGTAAATTAGCTCTAGACGAGCAGTACTTC.

This clone was seen once. The rearrangement links TRBV28 to TRBJ2-7, with D unresolved. Trimming pared 3 bases from V and 6 bases from J, leaving 3 bases between. The germline V gene has CDR1 MDHEN and CDR2 SYDVKM. The CDR3 extends over 10 amino acids. The CDR3 spells CASSFREQYF. CDR3 bases: TGTGCCAGCAGTTTCCGCGAGCAGTACTTC. The whole variable domain, filled in from reference TRBV28 and TRBJ2-7, reads DVKVTQSSRYLVKRTGEKVFLECVQDMDHENMFWYRQDPGLGLRLIYFSYDVKMKEKGDIPEGYSVSREKKERFSLILESASTNQTSMYLCASSFREQYFGPGTRLTVT.

CDR3 nucleotide sequence: TGTGCCAGTAGTAAAAGAAGACAGGGGGCGCCTTACGAGCAGTACTTC. The encoded protein is CASSKRRQGAPYEQYF. The genes are TRBV19 and TRBJ2-7, with 10 bases fitting TRBD1. With V trimmed by 4 bases and J by 4 bases, 10 bases remained unmatched. Germline lookup yields CDR1 LNHDA and CDR2 SQIVND (reference sequence). The CDR3 runs to 16 residues.

The V gene is TRBV19, the J gene TRBJ2-7, with TRBD2 identical over 14 bases. CDR1 and CDR2 (germline): LNHDA, SQIVND (reference sequence). This CDR3 contains 17 residues. V was pared by 6 bases and J by 0 bases, with 7 bases of the junction left unmatched. In nucleotides, the CDR3 is TGTGCCAGTAGCCGGACTAGCGGGGGGACATACTCCTACGAGCAGTACTTC. Its translation: CASSRTSGGTYSYEQYF.

The chain recombines TRBV6-1 with TRBJ2-1; 9 nucleotides agree with TRBD1. After removal of 2 bases from V and 9 bases from J, the junction contained 8 bases not matched to a gene. The CDR3 has 15 residues. CDR1 is MNHNS and CDR2 is SASEGT in the germline V gene. The CDR3 region has the DNA TGTGCCAGCAGTGAACTGACAGGGGGGTTTGGTGAGCAGTTCTTC. The encoded protein is CASSELTGGFGEQFF.

This clone was recorded once. The CDR3, as DNA: TGTGCCAGCAGTATTACAGGGGCCGGGGCCAACGTCCTGACTTTC. Translation: CASSITGAGANVLTF. The chain carries TRBV25-1 and TRBJ2-6; 7 nucleotides match TRBD1. This CDR3 has 15 amino acids. Germline loops: CDR1 MGHDK, CDR2 SYGVNS. V lost 5 bases and J lost 4; bases outside the gene matches: 5.

The CDR3 nucleotides read TGTGCCAGTACGCGGGGAGGGAACTATGGCTACACCTTC. It specifies CASTRGGNYGYTF. The V and J genes are TRBV19 and TRBJ1-2, with D unclear. V lost 7 bases to trimming and J lost 2 bases, with 11 bases between them. CDR1 is LNHDA, CDR2 SQIVND, per germline (reference sequence). The CDR3 totals 13 residues.

This chain's CDR3 is CASSYSRDIPYEQYF. CDR3 DNA sequence: TGTGCCAGCAGTTACTCAAGAGACATACCCTACGAGCAGTACTTC. This chain connects TRBV6-5 to TRBJ2-5, with unresolved D. TRBJ2-7 matches the DNA end more closely, so the J call is doubtful. Per germline, CDR1 MNHEY and CDR2 SVGAGI. The CDR3 is made up of 15 amino acids.

This chain uses TRBV4-1 with TRBJ2-1; 7 positions match TRBD2. The CDR3 has 15 amino acids. V shed 5 bases and J 4 bases; nucleotides not matched to a gene: 8. Germline-derived CDR1 and CDR2 are MGHRA and YSYEKL. CDR3 loop: CASSSASGLYNEQFF. CDR3 nucleotides: TGCGCCAGCAGCTCCGCTAGCGGCCTGTACAATGAGCAGTTCTTC.

This clone was counted only a few times. The rearrangement uses TRBV28 and TRBJ1-3; the D is unclear. Between the trimmed V and J ends, which lost 11 bases and 0 bases, there was a span of 11 bases. Germline CDR1 is MDHEN and CDR2 is SYDVKM. The length of the CDR3 is 13 residues. CDR3 protein: CASLAPSGNTIYF. The CDR3 DNA reads TGTGCCTCCCTAGCCCCCTCTGGAAACACCATATATTTT.

The rearrangement uses TRBV6-4 and TRBJ2-1; TRBD1 matches at 9 bases. Germline CDR1 and CDR2: MRHNA and SNTAGT. The CDR3 runs to 15 residues. Unmatched junction bases numbered 10, after V lost 9 bases and J lost 4 bases. The CDR3 coding sequence is TGTGCCAGTGCCCCGGGACAGGGAATATACAATGAGCAGTTCTTC. This gives the protein CASAPGQGIYNEQFF.

The chain employs TRBV2 and TRBJ1-5; a weak D match, TRBD1 (6 bases). Trimming stripped 1 base from V and 4 bases from J, with 11 bases between. Germline CDR1 reads SNHLY; CDR2 reads FYNNEI. CDR3 length equals 15 residues. The CDR3 coding sequence is TGTGCCAGCAGTGAAGAAGGACAGTTTAATCAGCCCCAGCATTTT. Amino acids: CASSEEGQFNQPQHF.

The rearrangement links TRBV5-1 to TRBJ2-3; TRBD2 agrees at 10 bases. The CDR3 has 16 residues. The germline V gene has CDR1 SGHRS and CDR2 YFSETQ. V lost 2 bases, J lost 2 bases, and 5 bases stayed unmatched. CDR3 in amino acids: CASSLRTSGNTDTQYF. CDR3 DNA: TGCGCCAGCAGCTTACGGACTAGCGGCAACACAGATACGCAGTATTTT. Together with reference TRBV5-1 and TRBJ2-3, the CDR3 gives the full variable domain: KAGVTQTPRYLIKTRGQQVTLSCSPISGHRSVSWYQQTPGQGLQFLFEYFSETQRNKGNFPGRFSGRQFSNSRSEMNVSTLELGDSALYLCASSLRTSGNTDTQYFGPGTRLTVL.

V is TRBV19 and J is TRBJ1-5; 9 bases are shared with TRBD1. CDR1 is LNHDA, CDR2 SQIVND, per germline (reference sequence). CDR3 length: 15 residues. V shed 5 bases, J shed 2 bases, and the junction held 4 bases outside the gene matches. The CDR3, as DNA: TGTGCCAGTAGTGGGGGACAGGGCGGCAATCAGCCCCAGCATTTT. Translated, it gives CASSGGQGGNQPQHF.

This clone was observed a single time. The CDR3 loop reads CASSLVSVNTEAFF. Here the CDR3 DNA reads TGTGCCAGCAGCTTAGTGTCCGTGAACACTGAAGCTTTCTTT. The chain couples TRBV7-9 to TRBJ1-1; D unclear. The V gene's germline CDR1 is SEHNR and CDR2 FQNEAQ (reference sequence). Trimming shortened V by 1 base and J by 0 bases, and 6 bases separated the two germline ends. This CDR3 contains 14 residues.

The V and J genes are TRBV7-8 and TRBJ2-2; D might be TRBD1 (7 bases). The germline V gene has CDR1 SGHVS and CDR2 FQNEAQ. This CDR3 is built from 15 residues. Trimming cost V 1 base and J 7 bases, with 13 bases left between them. CDR3 coding DNA: TGTGCCAGCAGCTTAGGGCAGGGGGGAATCGGGGAGCTGTTTTTT. This encodes CASSLGQGGIGELFF.

The CDR3 reads CASRSQRVMNTEAFF. CDR3 nucleotides: TGTGCCAGCAGATCCCAACGGGTAATGAACACTGAAGCTTTCTTT. The chain is built from TRBV6-1 and TRBJ1-1; D is ambiguous. This CDR3 has 15 amino acids. V gave up 6 bases and J gave up 0 bases, with 14 bases separating them. CDR1 and CDR2 from the germline V gene are MNHNS and SASEGT.

This chain connects TRBV5-1 to TRBJ2-1, with 9 bases aligning to TRBD1. Germline CDR1 SGHRS, CDR2 YFSETQ. This CDR3 spans 16 amino acids. Trimming at V came to 5 bases and at J to 7 bases, leaving 13 bases not matched to a gene. The CDR3: CASRIPTGTGRNEQFF. CDR3 coding DNA: TGCGCCAGCAGGATACCCACCGGGACAGGGCGTAATGAGCAGTTCTTC.

The chain is built from TRBV6-5 and TRBJ1-2; weak D call: TRBD1 (5 bases). This CDR3 has 14 amino acids. Germline CDR1 MNHEY, CDR2 SVGAGI. V was clipped by 2 bases and J by 3 bases, with 10 bases between them. The CDR3 DNA follows: TGTGCCAGCAGTTACGACAGATTGGACTATGGCTACACCTTC. Its protein is CASSYDRLDYGYTF.

A single count supports this clone. This chain uses TRBV5-4 with TRBJ1-1, with 7 bases aligning to TRBD1. The V gene end was trimmed by 4 bases and the J gene end by 0 bases; junction bases not matched to a gene: 6. This CDR3 comprises 15 residues. Germline-derived CDR1 and CDR2 are SGHNT and YYREEE (reference sequence). The DNA of the CDR3 is TGTGCCAGCAGCCTCCCGACAGGGATGAACACTGAAGCTTTCTTT. Amino acid sequence: CASSLPTGMNTEAFF.

The V gene is TRBV4-2, the J gene TRBJ2-7; D may be TRBD1 (6 bases). V was shortened by 6 bases and J by 2 bases, with 11 bases between the two germline ends. Germline values: CDR1 LGHNA, CDR2 YNFKEQ. CDR3 length: 13 amino acids. The CDR3 here is CASRPRGTYEQYF. The CDR3 bases are TGTGCCAGCAGACCCAGGGGAACCTACGAGCAGTACTTC.